This record covers a single T cell receptor (beta chain). From the 5' RACE reads, TCRdb called clonotypes with MiXCR, one entry per CDR3 protein. This sample has hundreds of thousands of distinct CDR3 sequences, with around a sixth found just once. Trimming took 6 bases from V and 3 from J; bases not matched to a gene: 7. Germline CDR1 reads DFQATT; CDR2 reads SNEGSKA (reference sequence). This CDR3 contains 15 residues. This record belongs to a study of identical twins. This sample was shared with a second study, whose subject was T cells expressing NK-cell markers. That work states: CD3+CD56+NKG2C+, CD3+CD56+NKG2C- and CD3+CD56-NKG2C+ T cells, once sorted, supplied the TCR beta repertoires.

The TCR sequence derives from a woman younger than 30 in good health. The specimen was PBMCs. The rearrangement links TRBV20-1 to TRBJ2-3, with TRBD2 matching over 12 bases. As DNA, the CDR3 is TGCAGTGCGCTCCCCCTAGCGGGAGGGACAGATACGCAGTATTTT. Its protein is CSALPLAGGTDTQYF.